This T cell receptor beta chain was found in a study of cytomegalovirus exposure and HLA in healthy donors (dated by TCRdb to the late 2010s). For the study in its entirety: An earlier analysis of roughly 570 of the donors reported 276 Gb of sequence data and about 120 million unique TCR beta sequences obtained from approximately 180 million T cells. An early release covering about 600 HLA-typed donors comprised approximately 300 gigabases of sequencing data and roughly 86 million unique TCR sequences. Of the 350 to 450 genotyped donors, 75% to 85% were placed in the genetic ancestry cluster associated with self-reported Caucasian donors. The study aimed to test whether signatures of past pathogen exposure could be identified by cataloging public T cell receptors. Using immunosequencing, the study profiled T cell repertoires from fewer than 850 subjects and related those repertoires to cytomegalovirus serostatus. A separate validation cohort of over a hundred different subjects was used in addition to the approximately 700-subject first cohort. High-throughput TCR immunosequencing, statistical association of individual TCRs with disease status, and machine learning were combined to predict cytomegalovirus infection status. A later analysis re-examined previously published TCR beta repertoires from over 500 donors and added high-resolution HLA genotyping to investigate patterns of TCR occurrence. In the later analysis, no new phenotypic data were used to find candidate immune exposures; instead, reliance was placed on TCR beta sequences and their occurrence across donors. To decide whether each TCR beta V gene segment behaved as functional or pseudogenic, an earlier analysis of several hundred of the donors relied on high-throughput TCR beta sequencing. Donor age, sex, ethnicity and CMV serostatus were compiled together with the repertoire data. Genome-wide SNP genotypes for about three fifths of the roughly 670 donors were used in a later genetic analysis, which treated that subset as a discovery cohort. All discovery cohort repertoires had been generated on a single sequencing platform. Class I and class II HLA loci were covered by the typing at four-digit resolution. The number of typed donors differed by locus: about 620-630 for A, B, C, DRB1 and DQB1; 522 for DQA1; approximately 610 for DPA1; and about 470 for DPB1. Several DR-DQ haplotypes were treated as single units for association and clustering because of strong linkage in the cohort. Among approximately 370 genotyped donors of the cohort, an average of around 250,000 unique TCR beta nucleotide sequences was sequenced per donor, of which about 18% were non-productive.

As encoded in the germline V gene, CDR1 is MGHRA while CDR2 is YSYEKL. Germline trimming amounts to 0 bases on V and 4 bases on J, with 5 as the count of junction bases outside the gene matches. The CDR3 starts with the cysteine, ends with the phenylalanine, and has 17 residues. The only DNA kept is the CDR3, 51 bases in frame from the first base. The full study reports these points: In a later genetic analysis, fewer N-insertions in productive TCRs were reported among donors in an Asian-associated ancestry cluster than the approximately 670-donor mean. About 15 rarely observed V segments, including chromosome 9 orphons, were excluded from the earlier analysis of several hundred of the donors because counts were too low. In a later analysis, HLA-associated TCR beta chains showed more clonal expansion and lower generation probabilities than non-associated chains that were equally common. Linkage disequilibrium might explain the correlated functional status among segregating V segments, but an unknown experimental factor could not be excluded. Broadly in line with IMGT annotations, most TCR beta V segments showed up in productive rearrangements about 87% or about 30% of the time in an earlier analysis of approximately 640 of the donors. Because the 87-base-pair reads could not distinguish some IMGT-functional V segments, including TRBV6-2 and TRBV6-3, those segments were excluded. CMV serostatus was the only immune exposure information available for the cohort. Across donors, most TCR sequences were observed very rarely, whereas some public TCRs were present in many individuals. According to the authors, the approach could potentially be generalized to other disease states and immunological phenotypes. Specific HLA alleles were associated with over 15,000 TCR beta sequences at a false discovery rate of 0.05 in a later analysis. A further reported finding was that TCR beta sequences accurately predicted the HLA-A and HLA-B alleles for most subjects in the first cohort. Because HLA typing was missing for some donors at each locus, association tests included only the typed subset. Cytomegalovirus status was reported to be diagnosed by the classifier with high specificity and sensitivity in both the original and validation cohorts. In vitro tests confirmed that a few of the cytomegalovirus-associated TCR beta chains recognize cytomegalovirus antigens. A later genetic analysis associated a missense DCLRE1C variant with V-gene and J-gene trimming of TCR beta chains, and an independent cohort replicated the association. A cluster of highly shared sequence variants was judged likely to be a technical artifact of the sequencing pipeline. Only TCR beta chains were sequenced in this cohort, and the absence of alpha or paired-chain data limited detectable features. According to a later analysis, most CMV-associated TCR beta chains appeared to be HLA-restricted, and the HLA associations seemed to be driven largely by CMV exposure. In a later analysis, TCR association rates were found to vary across HLA loci, with the most associated TCRs seen for DRB1 alleles and the fewest for HLA-C alleles. According to a later analysis, parvovirus B19, influenza, CMV and Epstein-Barr virus appeared linked to several top co-occurrence clusters. Assigning TCR associations to individual alleles was difficult when HLA alleles, especially DR and DQ, strongly co-occurred. In the study, 150 to 200 TCR beta chains were listed as associated with cytomegalovirus. Roughly uniform sequencing depth across donors was assumed in presence/absence analyses, although this assumption may not hold.

Library prep was done by the immunoSEQ multiplex PCR assay. A mixture of 60 forward primers for TCR Vbeta segments and 13 reverse primers for TCR Jbeta segments was used in the multiplex PCR. A multiplex PCR assay on genomic DNA amplified the CDR3 region of rearranged TCR beta genes. Amplified TCR beta libraries were sequenced as 87-base-pair reads on the Illumina HiSeq System. The published analysis was carried out like this. A later analysis tallied roughly 80 million unique TCR beta chains across the approximately 670 repertoires, and about 12 million of those chains were shared by two or more donors. Raw reads were error-corrected and collapsed into unique sequences with a nearest-neighbor algorithm that merged closely related sequences to remove PCR and sequencing errors. To assign V, D and J gene segments, CDR3 sequences were aligned to IMGT reference sequences. For a sequence to be retained, at least a six-nucleotide match to both a V gene segment and a J gene segment was required. A rearrangement counted as productive if the CDR3 had no stop codons and remained in frame with V and J, and every other rearrangement counted as non-productive. CDR3 was defined by IMGT convention, running from the second conserved V-encoded cysteine to the conserved J-encoded phenylalanine. Sequences without an unambiguous match to a single V gene segment were excluded from the earlier analysis of about 600 of the donors. In an earlier analysis of 450 to 700 of the donors, V segments were called functional above 56.7% productive rearrangements and were called segregating when the between-donor standard deviation exceeded 5%. A statistical classification framework was developed to diagnose cytomegalovirus status using the catalog of TCR beta chain sequences. A later analysis assigned V and J genes by comparing TCR nucleotide sequences with IMGT/GENE-DB human TR gene sequences. The TCRdist pipeline was used in a later analysis to assign CDR3 sequences and most-parsimonious VDJ recombination scenarios. A later analysis defined each TCR beta chain by its CDR3 amino acid sequence plus V-gene family, and excluded reads lacking a unique V-gene family. As a way to deal with suspected cross-contamination and a sequencing artifact, a later analysis dropped nearly 600 nucleotide sequences that were highly shared and had low generation probability. A later analysis calculated a clonal expansion index for each public chain from normalized within-repertoire ranks of inferred template counts. In a later analysis, generation probabilities were computed with a VDJ recombination model fitted to out-of-frame rearrangements, and the resulting probabilities were checked against IGoR. In a later analysis, hypergeometric tests were used to score TCR-TCR, TCR-HLA and TCR-CMV co-occurrence, with a repertoire-size bias correction applied to TCR pairs. In a later analysis, false discovery rates were estimated by permuting HLA or CMV assignments 20 times. In a later analysis, co-occurring TCRs were grouped using DBSCAN, and TCRdist sequence similarity was added for clustering within HLA-allele-positive subsets. Co-occurrence clustering excluded repertoires with fewer than 30,000 or more than 120,000 public chains, plus five with anomalous nucleotide sharing. What TCRdb holds here is the immuneACCESS table cut down to in-frame rearrangements. Part of the clones is not present; checked against another copy, under half of the missing clones reflect an unresolved V gene, and the others are unexplained. The D gene and trimming were derived from the DNA, and the V and J assignments and clone size from that table. The sample has under 65,000 clones on record. The ten largest clones represent around 3.6% of the sample.

Note on this clone: It lacks a known antigen.

The cohort comprised some 730 healthy bone marrow donors. All cohort members were sampled while nominally healthy, although unrecorded immune exposures were likely present. The donor tested CMV seronegative and was one of the 352 seronegative cohort members. A peripheral blood sample was provided by each donor, and peripheral blood mononuclear cells were used for TCR beta sequencing. Genomic DNA was extracted from the blood cell samples with the Qiagen DNeasy Blood Extraction Kit. Sequenced material: PBMCs. The source of this sequence is a woman in her late teens or twenties in good health and CMV-seronegative. In this chain, TRBV4-1 is recombined with TRBJ2-2; TRBD2 fits 10 bases in the junction. The base sequence is TGCGCCAGCAGCCAAGATACAGCGGGAGGGTTCACCGGGGAGCTGTTTTTT. Translated, this is CASSQDTAGGFTGELFF.